The 24 T cell receptor beta chains listed next were all sequenced from one sample in a study of T cell responses to AZD1222 COVID-19 vaccine (dated by TCRdb to about 2021). The library was obtained by the immunoSEQ multiplex PCR assay. Held by TCRdb, this immuneACCESS table contains in-frame sequences only and omits some clones. Under half of the omission traces to an unresolved V gene where checked; the cause of the rest is unknown. This sample holds some 110,000 clones; around 92% were observed only once. The top ten constitute roughly 4.2% of the sample. Interpreted using the paper, the time point label stands for: baseline before first vaccination. This specimen consisted of peripheral blood, obtained on day 0 of AZD1222 vaccination. These receptors originate from an adult in good health.

This chain connects TRBV9 to TRBJ2-7, with 10 nucleotides matching TRBD2. From germline, CDR1 is SGDLS and CDR2 YYNGEE. The CDR3 is made up of 15 amino acids. Trimming cost V 0 bases and J 4 bases; bases outside gene matches: 4. The CDR3 nucleotides read TGTGCCAGCAGCGTAGACCCTAGCGGGAGTTACGAGCAGTACTTC. Residues: CASSVDPSGSYEQYF.

The chain is built from TRBV6-5 and TRBJ2-7; D is undetermined. The CDR3 totals 15 residues. The V end was cut by 0 bases, the J end by 4 bases, with 13 bases between. CDR1 and CDR2 (germline): MNHEY, SVGAGI. The CDR3 nucleotides are TGTGCCAGCAGTTACTCGTTGCCAGACAAATACGAGCAGTACTTC. Protein: CASSYSLPDKYEQYF.

This sequence joins TRBV14 and TRBJ1-2; D not resolved. Germline CDR1 is SGHDN and CDR2 is FVKESK. V lost 4 bases and J lost 4, with 7 bases in between. The CDR3 contains 12 residues. The CDR3 nucleotides are TGTGCCAGCAGCCGCGTGGCCTATGGCTACACCTTC. The encoded protein is CASSRVAYGYTF.

This clone was seen a few times. The V and J genes are TRBV28 and TRBJ1-1, with a weak D call TRBD1 (6 bases). V dropped 8 bases and J dropped 3 bases, with 13 bases sitting between them. CDR3 length equals 13 residues. Germline V gene data show CDR1 as MDHEN and CDR2 as SYDVKM. DNA for the CDR3: TGTGCCAGCGAGAGGGGGGGGGACACTGAAGCTTTCTTT. Protein sequence: CASERGGDTEAFF.

V gene TRBV19 combines with J gene TRBJ2-7; D is possibly TRBD1 (5 bases). The V end lost 5 bases, the J end lost 3 bases, and 8 bases lay between the germline ends. The CDR3 length is 12 residues. Germline CDR1 is LNHDA and CDR2 is SQIVND (reference sequence). CDR3 in amino acids: CASSGAYYEQYF. The CDR3 DNA reads as TGTGCCAGTAGTGGGGCCTACTACGAGCAGTACTTC. Filled out from reference TRBV19 and TRBJ2-7, the complete variable domain reads DGGITQSPKYLFRKEGQNVTLSCEQNLNHDAMYWYRQDPGQGLRLIYYSQIVNDFQKGDIAEGYSVSREKKESFPLTVTSAQKNPTAFYLCASSGAYYEQYFGPGTRLTVT.

This chain joins TRBV7-9 and TRBJ1-2; possibly TRBD1 for D (5 bases). V was clipped by 3 bases and J by 13 bases, with 12 bases between them. Germline CDR1 SEHNR, CDR2 FQNEAQ (reference sequence). This CDR3 has 11 residues. CDR3 bases: TGTGCCAGCAGCTTGGGGCTGGAAGTCACCTTC. It translates to CASSLGLEVTF.

This clone was observed a few times. This chain connects TRBV18 to TRBJ1-2; D remains unclear. This CDR3 has 16 residues. Trimming stripped 1 base from V and 1 base from J, with 13 bases between. Germline CDR1 and CDR2: KGHSH and LQKENI. The CDR3 coding sequence is TGTGCCAGCTCACCACTGTCTACCAACCTTAACTATGGCTACACCTTC. This encodes CASSPLSTNLNYGYTF.

The V call is TRBV30, the J call TRBJ2-7, with a tentative D call TRBD1 (6 bases). The V gene lost 3 bases and the J gene lost 2 bases, with 14 bases spanning the gap. The CDR3 is 14 residues long. Per germline, CDR1 GTSNPN and CDR2 SVGIG (reference sequence). CDR3 sequence: CAWRAGVPTYEQYF. CDR3 bases: TGTGCCTGGAGGGCAGGGGTCCCTACCTACGAGCAGTACTTC.

The V and J genes are TRBV11-2 and TRBJ2-2, with 8 bases fitting TRBD1. This CDR3 is built from 16 residues. Germline V CDR1 and CDR2: SGHAT, FQNNGV. Unmatched junction bases numbered 9, after V lost 5 bases and J lost 4 bases. The CDR3: CASSQSLQGGTGELFF. The CDR3 DNA reads TGTGCCAGCAGCCAGTCTCTACAGGGGGGCACCGGGGAGCTGTTTTTT.

This sequence joins TRBV18 and TRBJ2-3, with TRBD1 matching 10 bases. V lost 8 bases, J lost 4 bases, and 6 bases stayed unmatched. The germline V gene encodes CDR1 KGHSH and CDR2 LQKENI. The CDR3 length is 14 residues. The CDR3 nucleotides read TGTGCCAGCGGGGACAGGGGATTATCAGATACGCAGTATTTT. Residues: CASGDRGLSDTQYF.

The rearrangement uses TRBV21-1 and TRBJ2-1; no check of the table's D call, TRBD2, against the DNA was made. TRBV21-1 is tagged as a pseudogene. The CDR3 runs 14 residues. The CDR3 nucleotides are TGTGCCAGCAGCCGGATCCTTCTAGGTAATGAGCAGTTCTTC. Protein product: CASSRILLGNEQFF.

This sequence joins TRBV5-5 and TRBJ1-1, with a tentative D call TRBD1 (5 bases). There are 15 residues in the CDR3. Looked up from germline, CDR1 is SGHKS and CDR2 is YYEKEE (reference sequence). Trimming took 5 bases from V and 5 from J, leaving 19 bases between them. The CDR3 protein is CASRASGGSRTEAFF. As DNA, the CDR3 is TGTGCCAGCAGGGCTTCGGGGGGTTCTCGGACTGAAGCTTTCTTT.

The chain joins TRBV11-3 to TRBJ2-3; maybe TRBD2 (7 bases). CDR3 size: 15 residues. Trimming shortened V by 7 bases and J by 6 bases, and 20 bases separated the two germline ends. From germline, CDR1 is SGHNT and CDR2 YENEEA. The CDR3 nucleotides read TGTGCCAGCACTTACAACAGGGAGGGCCCGGATACGCAGTATTTT. Translated, it gives CASTYNREGPDTQYF.

The V and J genes are TRBV10-1 and TRBJ2-3; D may be TRBD1 (6 bases). Germline CDR1 is WNHNN and CDR2 is SYGVQD (reference sequence). The CDR3 is 15 amino acids. The V gene lost 4 bases and the J gene lost 1 base, with 12 bases spanning the gap. Written as DNA, the CDR3 is TGCGCCAGCAGTGCAGGGGTTGCGGGCACAGATACGCAGTATTTT. Translating gives CASSAGVAGTDTQYF.

J is TRBJ2-3 and V is TRBV15; possibly TRBD2 for D (7 bases). Per germline, CDR1 LNHNV and CDR2 YYDKDF (reference sequence). The CDR3 runs to 16 residues. V gave up 0 bases and J gave up 4 bases, with 14 bases separating them. In nucleotides, the CDR3 is TGTGCCACCAGCAGAGATCGGACTAGGGGGTCAGATACGCAGTATTTT. It is translated as CATSRDRTRGSDTQYF.

This clone was detected once. This sequence joins TRBV6-5 and TRBJ1-1; perhaps TRBD1 as D (5 bases). Trimming took 3 bases from V and 3 from J, leaving 11 bases between them. Germline V CDR1 and CDR2: MNHEY, SVGAGI. This CDR3 contains 14 residues. In DNA form, the CDR3 reads TGTGCCAGCAGTTATGGGGGTAGAGACACTGAAGCTTTCTTT. Encoded protein: CASSYGGRDTEAFF.

This chain links TRBV2 with TRBJ1-5; no firm D call. The germline V and J ends were trimmed by 5 bases and 8 bases, with 16 bases remaining between them. Germline values: CDR1 SNHLY, CDR2 FYNNEI. The CDR3 is 14 amino acids. For the CDR3, the DNA is TGTGCCAGCAGTTTAAGTAGGCAGTCGAAGCCCCAGCATTTT. It encodes CASSLSRQSKPQHF.

V and J are TRBV6-2 or TRBV6-3 and TRBJ2-1, with TRBD2 matching over 7 bases. The germline gives CDR1 MNHEY, CDR2 SVGEGT. Trimming at V came to 6 bases and at J to 5 bases, leaving 10 bases not matched to a gene. This CDR3 has 15 residues. CDR3: CASSRTRVRDNEQFF. The CDR3 DNA reads TGTGCCAGCAGCCGGACTAGAGTTCGGGACAATGAGCAGTTCTTC.

The J gene is TRBJ1-2, the V gene TRBV28; D is perhaps TRBD1 (5 bases). Germline values: CDR1 MDHEN, CDR2 SYDVKM. Trimming removed 8 bases from V and 3 bases from J, with 16 bases in between. The CDR3 runs 14 residues. CDR3 in amino acids: CASSIGARDYGYTF. The CDR3 nucleotides read TGTGCCAGCTCGATTGGGGCGCGAGACTATGGCTACACCTTC.

The chain is built from TRBV7-8 and TRBJ2-7; 7 bases are shared with TRBD1. The CDR3 spans 15 residues. The V gene end was trimmed by 6 bases and the J gene end by 1 base; junction bases not matched to a gene: 9. Germline V CDR1 and CDR2: SGHVS, FQNEAQ. The DNA for the CDR3 is TGTGCCAGCAGACCCACCGGGACAGAATCCTACGAGCAGTACTTC. Protein sequence: CASRPTGTESYEQYF. Variable domain in full (rest from reference TRBV7-8 and TRBJ2-7): GAGVSQSPRYKVAKRGQDVALRCDPISGHVSLFWYQQALGQGPEFLTYFQNEAQLDKSGLPSDRFFAERPEGSVSTLKIQRTQQEDSAVYLCASRPTGTESYEQYFGPGTRLTVT.

The chain carries TRBV28 and TRBJ2-1; a weak D match, TRBD1 (6 bases). This CDR3 comprises 15 residues. V lost 3 bases, J lost 2 bases, and 11 bases lay in between. Germline lookup yields CDR1 MDHEN and CDR2 SYDVKM. The CDR3 sequence is CASSFGQGPYNEQFF. CDR3 coding DNA: TGTGCCAGCAGTTTCGGGCAGGGGCCCTACAATGAGCAGTTCTTC.

In DNA form, the CDR3 reads TGTGCCAGCAGCCAAGGCCTACCGGCGGGGGGCTACGAGCAGTACTTC. This encodes CASSQGLPAGGYEQYF. The V and J genes are TRBV2 and TRBJ2-7, with 8 bases matching TRBD2. The CDR3 loop spans 16 amino acids. Germline loops: CDR1 SNHLY, CDR2 FYNNEI. With V trimmed by 6 bases and J by 3 bases, 13 bases remained unmatched.

The rearrangement uses TRBV6-5 and TRBJ1-3, with D unresolved. The CDR3 covers 12 residues. Trimming took off 7 bases at V and 3 bases at J, with 7 bases between the two ends. Per germline, CDR1 MNHEY and CDR2 SVGAGI. The CDR3 sequence: CASTAGGNTIYF. The CDR3 nucleotides are TGTGCCAGCACCGCAGGTGGAAACACCATATATTTT.

The chain employs TRBV6-5 and TRBJ1-2, with 9 bases aligning to TRBD1. The junction had 10 bases not matched to a gene; V was cut back by 7 bases and J by 7 bases. The CDR3 totals 14 residues. Germline values: CDR1 MNHEY, CDR2 SVGAGI. The CDR3 region is CASTNSGTGTGYTF. Here the CDR3 DNA reads TGTGCCAGCACCAACTCCGGGACAGGGACTGGCTACACCTTC.